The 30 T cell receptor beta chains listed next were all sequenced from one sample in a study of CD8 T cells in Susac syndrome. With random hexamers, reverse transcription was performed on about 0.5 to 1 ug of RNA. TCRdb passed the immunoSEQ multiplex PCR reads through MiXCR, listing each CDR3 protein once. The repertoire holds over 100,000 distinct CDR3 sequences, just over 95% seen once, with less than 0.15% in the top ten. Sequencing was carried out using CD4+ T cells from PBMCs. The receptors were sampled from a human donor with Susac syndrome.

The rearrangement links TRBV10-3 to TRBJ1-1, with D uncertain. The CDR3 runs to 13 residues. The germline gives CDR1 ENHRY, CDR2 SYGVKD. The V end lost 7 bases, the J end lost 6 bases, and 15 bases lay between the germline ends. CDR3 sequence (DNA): TGTGCCATCACCTCCGTCTCGAAGTCTGAAGCTTTCTTT. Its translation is CAITSVSKSEAFF.

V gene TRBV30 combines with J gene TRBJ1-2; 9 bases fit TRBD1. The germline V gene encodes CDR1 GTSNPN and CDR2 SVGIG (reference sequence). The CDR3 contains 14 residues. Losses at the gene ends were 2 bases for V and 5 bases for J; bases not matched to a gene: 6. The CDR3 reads CAWSKPGTGYGYTF. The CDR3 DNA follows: TGTGCCTGGAGTAAGCCCGGGACAGGGTATGGCTACACCTTC.

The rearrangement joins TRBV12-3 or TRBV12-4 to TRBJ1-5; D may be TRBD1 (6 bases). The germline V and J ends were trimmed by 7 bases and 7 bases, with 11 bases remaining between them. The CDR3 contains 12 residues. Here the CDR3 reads CASTRGAQPQHF. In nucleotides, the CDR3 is TGTGCCAGCACCAGGGGAGCCCAGCCCCAGCATTTT.

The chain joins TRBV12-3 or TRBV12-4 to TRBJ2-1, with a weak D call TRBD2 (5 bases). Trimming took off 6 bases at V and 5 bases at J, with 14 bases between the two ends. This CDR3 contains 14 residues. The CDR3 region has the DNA TGTGCCAGCAGCCGATCCCTCGGGAACAATGAGCAGTTCTTC. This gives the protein CASSRSLGNNEQFF.

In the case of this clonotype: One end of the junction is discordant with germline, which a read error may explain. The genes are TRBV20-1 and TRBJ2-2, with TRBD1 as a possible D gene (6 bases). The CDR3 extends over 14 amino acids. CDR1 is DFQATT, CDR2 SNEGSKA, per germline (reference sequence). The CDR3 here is CSARVAQGTGELFF. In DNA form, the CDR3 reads TGCAGTGCAAGAGTAGCACAGGGCACCGGGGAGCTGTTTTTT.

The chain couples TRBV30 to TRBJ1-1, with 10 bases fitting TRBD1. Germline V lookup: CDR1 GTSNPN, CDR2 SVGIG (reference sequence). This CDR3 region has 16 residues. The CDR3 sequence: CAYVPGQGILRTEAFF. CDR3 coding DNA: TGTGCGTATGTACCGGGACAGGGGATACTTCGGACTGAAGCTTTCTTT.

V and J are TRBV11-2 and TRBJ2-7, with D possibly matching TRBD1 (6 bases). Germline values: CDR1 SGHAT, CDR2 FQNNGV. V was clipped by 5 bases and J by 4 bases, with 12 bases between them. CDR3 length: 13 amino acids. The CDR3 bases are TGTGCCAGCAGCCCCGAACAGGGATACGAGCAGTACTTC. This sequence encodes CASSPEQGYEQYF. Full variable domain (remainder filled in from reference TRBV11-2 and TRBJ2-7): EAGVAQSPRYKIIEKRQSVAFWCNPISGHATLYWYQQILGQGPKLLIQFQNNGVVDDSQLPKDRFSAERLKGVDSTLKIQPAKLEDSAVYLCASSPEQGYEQYFGPGTRLTVT.

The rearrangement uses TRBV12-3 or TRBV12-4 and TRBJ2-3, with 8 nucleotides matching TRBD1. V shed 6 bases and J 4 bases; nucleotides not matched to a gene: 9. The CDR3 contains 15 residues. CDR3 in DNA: TGTGCCAGCAGGCGGACAGGGTTAGGGGCAGATACGCAGTATTTT. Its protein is CASRRTGLGADTQYF.

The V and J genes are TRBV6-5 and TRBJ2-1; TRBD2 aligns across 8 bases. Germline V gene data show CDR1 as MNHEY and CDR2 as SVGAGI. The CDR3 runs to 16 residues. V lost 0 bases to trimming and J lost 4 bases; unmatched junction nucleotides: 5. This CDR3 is CASSYSRTSRYNEQFF. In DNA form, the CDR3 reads TGTGCCAGCAGTTACTCCCGGACTAGCAGGTACAATGAGCAGTTCTTC.

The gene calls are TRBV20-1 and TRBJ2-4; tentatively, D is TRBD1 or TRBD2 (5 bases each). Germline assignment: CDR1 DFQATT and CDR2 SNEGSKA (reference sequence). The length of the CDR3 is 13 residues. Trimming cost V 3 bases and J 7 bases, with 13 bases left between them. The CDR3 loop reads CSARGTVSNIQYF. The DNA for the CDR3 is TGCAGTGCTAGGGGGACGGTTTCTAACATTCAGTACTTC.

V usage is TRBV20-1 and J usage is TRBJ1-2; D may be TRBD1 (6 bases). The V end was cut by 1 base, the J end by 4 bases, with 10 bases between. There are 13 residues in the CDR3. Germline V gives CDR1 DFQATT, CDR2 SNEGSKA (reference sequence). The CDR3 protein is CSARGQGFYGYTF. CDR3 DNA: TGCAGTGCTAGAGGGCAGGGGTTCTATGGCTACACCTTC.

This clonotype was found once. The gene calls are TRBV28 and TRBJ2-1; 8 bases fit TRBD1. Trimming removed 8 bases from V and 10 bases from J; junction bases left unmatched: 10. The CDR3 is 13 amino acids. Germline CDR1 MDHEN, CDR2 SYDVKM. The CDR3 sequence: CASPGGPRGEQFF. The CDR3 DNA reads TGTGCCAGCCCAGGGGGCCCCCGAGGGGAGCAGTTCTTC.

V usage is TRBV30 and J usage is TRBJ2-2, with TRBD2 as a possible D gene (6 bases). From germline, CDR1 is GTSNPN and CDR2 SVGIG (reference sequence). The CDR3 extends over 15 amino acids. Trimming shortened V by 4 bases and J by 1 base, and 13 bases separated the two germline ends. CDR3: CAWTTGLMNTGELFF. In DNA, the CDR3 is TGTGCCTGGACCACGGGACTGATGAACACCGGGGAGCTGTTTTTT.

CDR3 in amino acids: CATQETGDNQPQHF. In nucleotides, the CDR3 is TGTGCCACCCAGGAGACAGGCGACAATCAGCCCCAGCATTTT. The V call is TRBV2, the J call TRBJ1-5; perhaps TRBD1 as D (6 bases). Looked up from germline, CDR1 is SNHLY and CDR2 is FYNNEI. This CDR3 is 14 amino acids long. Trimming took off 10 bases at V and 3 bases at J, with 16 bases between the two ends.

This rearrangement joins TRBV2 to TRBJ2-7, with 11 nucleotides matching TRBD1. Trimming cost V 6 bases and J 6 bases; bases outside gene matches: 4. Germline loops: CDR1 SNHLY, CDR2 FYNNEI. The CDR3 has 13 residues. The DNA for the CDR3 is TGTGCCAGCAGGGAGGACAGGGGGCTCGAGCAGTACTTC. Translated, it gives CASREDRGLEQYF.

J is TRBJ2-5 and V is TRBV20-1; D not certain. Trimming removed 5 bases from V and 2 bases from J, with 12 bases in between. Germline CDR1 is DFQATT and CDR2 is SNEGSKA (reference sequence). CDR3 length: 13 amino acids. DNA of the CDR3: TGCAGTGCTGCCTACCCTGGTCAAGAGACCCAGTACTTC. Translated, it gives CSAAYPGQETQYF.

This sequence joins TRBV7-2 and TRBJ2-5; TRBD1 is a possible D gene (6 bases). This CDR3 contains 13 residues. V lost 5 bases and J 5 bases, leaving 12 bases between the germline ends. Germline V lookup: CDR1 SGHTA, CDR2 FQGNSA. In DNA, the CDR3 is TGTGCCAGCAGCCAACAGGGATTCGAGACCCAGTACTTC. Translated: CASSQQGFETQYF.

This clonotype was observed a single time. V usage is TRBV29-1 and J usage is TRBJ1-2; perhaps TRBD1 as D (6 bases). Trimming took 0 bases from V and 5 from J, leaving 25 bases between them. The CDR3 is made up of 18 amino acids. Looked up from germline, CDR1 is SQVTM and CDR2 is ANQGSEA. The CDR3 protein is CSVEDQRLGGAGRYGYTF. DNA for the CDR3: TGCAGCGTTGAAGATCAAAGGCTGGGGGGCGCCGGTCGGTATGGCTACACCTTC.

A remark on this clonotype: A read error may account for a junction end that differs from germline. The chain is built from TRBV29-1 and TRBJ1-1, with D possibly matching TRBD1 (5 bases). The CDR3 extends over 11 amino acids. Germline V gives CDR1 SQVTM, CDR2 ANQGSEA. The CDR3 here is CSAETGGEAFF. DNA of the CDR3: TGCAGCGCTGAAACGGGGGGTGAAGCTTTCTTT.

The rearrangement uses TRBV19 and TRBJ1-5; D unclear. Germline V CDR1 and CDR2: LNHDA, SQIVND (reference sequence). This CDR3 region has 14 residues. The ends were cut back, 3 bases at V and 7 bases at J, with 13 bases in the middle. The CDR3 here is CASSMLGYRQPQHF. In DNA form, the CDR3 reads TGTGCCAGTAGTATGTTGGGGTACCGCCAGCCCCAGCATTTT.

CDR3 in amino acids: CAWSVQYLTDTQYF. CDR3 nucleotide sequence: TGTGCCTGGAGTGTACAGTACCTCACGGATACGCAGTATTTT. The rearrangement joins TRBV30 to TRBJ2-3; D unclear. V lost 0 bases to trimming and J lost 6 bases, with 13 bases between them. Germline V CDR1 and CDR2: GTSNPN, SVGIG (reference sequence). There are 14 residues in the CDR3.

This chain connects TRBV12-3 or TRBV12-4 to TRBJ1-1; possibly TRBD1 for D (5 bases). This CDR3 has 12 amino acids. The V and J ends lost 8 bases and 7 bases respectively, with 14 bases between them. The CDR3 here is CASGWDGIEAFF. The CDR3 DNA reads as TGTGCCAGCGGGTGGGACGGCATTGAAGCTTTCTTT.

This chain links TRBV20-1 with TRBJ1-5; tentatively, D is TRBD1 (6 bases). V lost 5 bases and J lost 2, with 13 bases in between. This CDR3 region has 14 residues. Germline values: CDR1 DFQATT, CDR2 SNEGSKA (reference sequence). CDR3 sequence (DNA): TGCAGTGCTGCCAAGGGGGTTGGCAATCAGCCCCAGCATTTT. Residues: CSAAKGVGNQPQHF.

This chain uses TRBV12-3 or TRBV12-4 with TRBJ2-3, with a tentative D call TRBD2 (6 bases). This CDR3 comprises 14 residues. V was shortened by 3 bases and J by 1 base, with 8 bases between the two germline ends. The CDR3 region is CASSFGGGTDTQYF. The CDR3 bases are TGTGCCAGCAGTTTCGGGGGAGGCACAGATACGCAGTATTTT.

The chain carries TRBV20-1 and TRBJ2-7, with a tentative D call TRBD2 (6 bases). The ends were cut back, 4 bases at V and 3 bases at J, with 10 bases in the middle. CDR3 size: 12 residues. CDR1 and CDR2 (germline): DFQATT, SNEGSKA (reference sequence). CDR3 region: CSATIGGYEQYF. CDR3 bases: TGCAGTGCTACTATCGGGGGCTACGAGCAGTACTTC.

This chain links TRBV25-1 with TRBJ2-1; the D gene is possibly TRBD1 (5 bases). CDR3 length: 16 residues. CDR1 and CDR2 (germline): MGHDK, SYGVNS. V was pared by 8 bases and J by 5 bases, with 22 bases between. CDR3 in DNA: TGTGCCAGCGGGGCTCAGAAAAGTTTGGGGCACAATGAGCAGTTCTTC. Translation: CASGAQKSLGHNEQFF.

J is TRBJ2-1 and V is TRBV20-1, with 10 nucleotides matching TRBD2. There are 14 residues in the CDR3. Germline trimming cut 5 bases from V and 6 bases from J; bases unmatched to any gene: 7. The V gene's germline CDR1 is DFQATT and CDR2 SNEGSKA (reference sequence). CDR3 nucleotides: TGCAGTGCTTCTCTAGCGGGAGCCCGCAATGAGCAGTTCTTC. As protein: CSASLAGARNEQFF.

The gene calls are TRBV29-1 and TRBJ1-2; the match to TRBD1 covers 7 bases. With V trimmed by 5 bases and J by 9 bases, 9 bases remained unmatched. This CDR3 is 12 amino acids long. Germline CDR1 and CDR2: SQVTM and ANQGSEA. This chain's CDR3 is CSVTTGTESYTF. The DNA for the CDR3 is TGCAGCGTTACGACAGGGACTGAGAGCTACACCTTC.

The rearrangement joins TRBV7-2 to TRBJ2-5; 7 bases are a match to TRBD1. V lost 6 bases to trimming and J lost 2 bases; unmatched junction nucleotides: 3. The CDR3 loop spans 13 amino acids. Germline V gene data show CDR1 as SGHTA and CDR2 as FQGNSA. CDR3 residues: CASSSGGQETQYF. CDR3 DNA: TGTGCCAGCAGTTCAGGGGGTCAAGAGACCCAGTACTTC.

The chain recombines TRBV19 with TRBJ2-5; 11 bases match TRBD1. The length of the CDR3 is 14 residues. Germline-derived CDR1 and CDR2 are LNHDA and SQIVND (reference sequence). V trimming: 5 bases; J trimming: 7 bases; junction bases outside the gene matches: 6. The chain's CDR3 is CASSPGTGGTTQYF. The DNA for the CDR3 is TGTGCCAGTAGTCCCGGGACAGGGGGAACGACCCAGTACTTC.